These 15 T cell receptor beta chains were all obtained from the same sample, sequenced in a study of T cell responses to AZD1222 COVID-19 vaccine. Generated by immunoSEQ multiplex PCR, the TCRdb table keeps only in-frame clones and is missing some. The sample consists of about 110,000 clones, approximately 85% of them appearing once. Specimen: peripheral blood, collected on day 0 of MenACWY control vaccination. Receptor source: an adult in good health.

The gene calls are TRBV5-1 and TRBJ2-1; TRBD2 agrees at 9 bases. Trimming cost V 8 bases and J 0 bases; bases outside gene matches: 3. The CDR3 covers 14 residues. CDR1 and CDR2 (germline): SGHRS, YFSETQ. CDR3 region: CASYSGSSYNEQFF. CDR3 nucleotide sequence: TGCGCCAGTTATAGCGGGAGCTCCTACAATGAGCAGTTCTTC. Based on the CDR3 plus reference TRBV5-1 and TRBJ2-1, the full variable domain is KAGVTQTPRYLIKTRGQQVTLSCSPISGHRSVSWYQQTPGQGLQFLFEYFSETQRNKGNFPGRFSGRQFSNSRSEMNVSTLELGDSALYLCASYSGSSYNEQFFGPGTRLTVL.

The chain links TRBV28 to TRBJ2-7, with D tentatively TRBD1 (5 bases). Germline V gives CDR1 MDHEN, CDR2 SYDVKM. The ends were cut back, 2 bases at V and 3 bases at J, with 14 bases in the middle. This CDR3 is built from 15 residues. The CDR3 nucleotides are TGTGCCAGCAGTTTAGCCCCAGGGCGGATCTACGAGCAGTACTTC. Translating gives CASSLAPGRIYEQYF.

The chain links TRBV2 to TRBJ2-7, with 7 bases lining up with TRBD2. The germline V gene encodes CDR1 SNHLY and CDR2 FYNNEI. The CDR3 has 15 residues. The trim removed 6 bases at V and 3 bases at J, leaving 11 bases unmatched. CDR3 nucleotide sequence: TGTGCCAGCAGCTCAGGGAGGGGTACTCACTACGAGCAGTACTTC. Translated: CASSSGRGTHYEQYF.

The chain recombines TRBV11-2 with TRBJ1-2; a possible D gene is TRBD1 (6 bases). Germline CDR1 reads SGHAT; CDR2 reads FQNNGV. V shed 4 bases and J shed 5 bases, with 14 bases lying between them. The CDR3 extends over 14 amino acids. The CDR3 is CASSSGTTIYGYTF. The CDR3, as DNA: TGTGCCAGCAGCTCCGGGACAACCATTTATGGCTACACCTTC.

This clone has more than one count but fewer than ten. The chain recombines TRBV11-3 with TRBJ1-1, with D possibly TRBD1 on 5 matching bases. Germline V gene lookup returns CDR1 SGHNT and CDR2 YENEEA. This CDR3 comprises 19 residues. V lost 6 bases, J lost 0 bases, and 26 bases lay in between. CDR3 region: CASSRIRGPPKRLNTEAFF. In nucleotides, the CDR3 is TGTGCCAGCAGTCGAATCCGGGGACCTCCCAAGAGACTGAACACTGAAGCTTTCTTT.

This clone has a handful of counts. V is TRBV5-1 and J is TRBJ1-2; the match to TRBD1 covers 8 bases. With 3 bases clipped from V and 4 bases from J, the junction kept 8 bases outside the gene matches. Germline V gene data show CDR1 as SGHRS and CDR2 as YFSETQ. The length of the CDR3 is 15 residues. CDR3 region: CASSSGSGGGYGYTF. The CDR3 DNA reads as TGCGCCAGCAGCTCGGGCTCAGGGGGCGGCTATGGCTACACCTTC.

This rearrangement joins TRBV4-2 to TRBJ2-1, with TRBD1 matching over 9 bases. From germline, CDR1 is LGHNA and CDR2 YNFKEQ. This CDR3 is 15 amino acids long. The V segment lost 4 bases and the J segment 7 bases; nucleotides outside the gene matches: 8. CDR3 nucleotides: TGTGCCAGCAGCCTCTCAGGACAGGGGAGGAATGAGCAGTTCTTC. Protein sequence: CASSLSGQGRNEQFF.

This chain links TRBV24-1 with TRBJ2-7; TRBD1 matches at 8 bases. This CDR3 is 13 amino acids long. The V gene's germline CDR1 is KGHDR and CDR2 SFDVKD. The trim removed 3 bases at V and 6 bases at J, leaving 3 bases unmatched. This chain's CDR3 is CATSDPDRGEQYF. The CDR3 nucleotides read TGTGCCACCAGTGATCCAGACAGGGGCGAGCAGTACTTC.

This sequence joins TRBV18 and TRBJ1-1; 8 nucleotides agree with TRBD1. Trimming removed 4 bases from V and 0 bases from J; junction bases left unmatched: 7. Germline V CDR1 and CDR2: KGHSH, LQKENI. The CDR3 loop spans 16 amino acids. The CDR3 DNA reads TGTGCCAGCTCACTAGGAGGACAGGGAGTGAACACTGAAGCTTTCTTT. Translation: CASSLGGQGVNTEAFF.

There are a few counts of this clone. V is TRBV11-2 and J is TRBJ2-7; D is unclear. Per germline, CDR1 SGHAT and CDR2 FQNNGV. The CDR3 totals 13 residues. V lost 0 bases and J lost 5, with 8 bases in between. CDR3 residues: CASSLESANEQYF. CDR3 nucleotides: TGTGCCAGCAGCTTAGAGTCAGCCAACGAGCAGTACTTC.

V and J are TRBV2 and TRBJ1-2; no clear D. Germline loops: CDR1 SNHLY, CDR2 FYNNEI. CDR3 length: 15 residues. V was clipped by 6 bases and J by 1 base, with 15 bases between them. DNA for the CDR3: TGTGCCAGCAGAACGAGCAGAACCCTTAACTATGGCTACACCTTC. This codes for CASRTSRTLNYGYTF.

This rearrangement joins TRBV7-9 to TRBJ2-1, with 8 bases aligning to TRBD1. J was trimmed by 2 bases and V by 5 bases; bases with no gene match: 8. The germline CDR1 and CDR2 sequences are SEHNR and FQNEAQ (reference sequence). This CDR3 region has 16 residues. This chain's CDR3 is CASSRHGTGAYNEQFF. CDR3 in DNA: TGTGCCAGCAGCCGACACGGGACAGGAGCCTACAATGAGCAGTTCTTC.

The rearrangement uses TRBV28 and TRBJ1-6, with D unclear. Trimming stripped 1 base from V and 10 bases from J, with 11 bases between. The CDR3 has 14 amino acids. Germline V lookup: CDR1 MDHEN, CDR2 SYDVKM. CDR3 nucleotide sequence: TGTGCCAGCAGTTTATATGTGGCGGGGTCACCCCTCCACTTT. Its translation: CASSLYVAGSPLHF.

The chain has TRBV24-1 and TRBJ2-1; D gene unclear. Germline V lookup: CDR1 KGHDR, CDR2 SFDVKD. CDR3 size: 15 residues. Trimming pared 2 bases from V and 8 bases from J, leaving 15 bases between. DNA of the CDR3: TGTGCCACCAGTGATTCATGGGTTACAGAGGATGAGCAGTTCTTC. Translated: CATSDSWVTEDEQFF.

The chain joins TRBV7-2 to TRBJ2-1; D gene uncertain. V gave up 5 bases and J gave up 7 bases, with 15 bases separating them. This CDR3 has 14 residues. Germline loops: CDR1 SGHTA, CDR2 FQGNSA. CDR3 amino acids: CASSRSPAPNEQFF. The CDR3 DNA is TGTGCCAGCAGCAGAAGTCCGGCTCCTAATGAGCAGTTCTTC.